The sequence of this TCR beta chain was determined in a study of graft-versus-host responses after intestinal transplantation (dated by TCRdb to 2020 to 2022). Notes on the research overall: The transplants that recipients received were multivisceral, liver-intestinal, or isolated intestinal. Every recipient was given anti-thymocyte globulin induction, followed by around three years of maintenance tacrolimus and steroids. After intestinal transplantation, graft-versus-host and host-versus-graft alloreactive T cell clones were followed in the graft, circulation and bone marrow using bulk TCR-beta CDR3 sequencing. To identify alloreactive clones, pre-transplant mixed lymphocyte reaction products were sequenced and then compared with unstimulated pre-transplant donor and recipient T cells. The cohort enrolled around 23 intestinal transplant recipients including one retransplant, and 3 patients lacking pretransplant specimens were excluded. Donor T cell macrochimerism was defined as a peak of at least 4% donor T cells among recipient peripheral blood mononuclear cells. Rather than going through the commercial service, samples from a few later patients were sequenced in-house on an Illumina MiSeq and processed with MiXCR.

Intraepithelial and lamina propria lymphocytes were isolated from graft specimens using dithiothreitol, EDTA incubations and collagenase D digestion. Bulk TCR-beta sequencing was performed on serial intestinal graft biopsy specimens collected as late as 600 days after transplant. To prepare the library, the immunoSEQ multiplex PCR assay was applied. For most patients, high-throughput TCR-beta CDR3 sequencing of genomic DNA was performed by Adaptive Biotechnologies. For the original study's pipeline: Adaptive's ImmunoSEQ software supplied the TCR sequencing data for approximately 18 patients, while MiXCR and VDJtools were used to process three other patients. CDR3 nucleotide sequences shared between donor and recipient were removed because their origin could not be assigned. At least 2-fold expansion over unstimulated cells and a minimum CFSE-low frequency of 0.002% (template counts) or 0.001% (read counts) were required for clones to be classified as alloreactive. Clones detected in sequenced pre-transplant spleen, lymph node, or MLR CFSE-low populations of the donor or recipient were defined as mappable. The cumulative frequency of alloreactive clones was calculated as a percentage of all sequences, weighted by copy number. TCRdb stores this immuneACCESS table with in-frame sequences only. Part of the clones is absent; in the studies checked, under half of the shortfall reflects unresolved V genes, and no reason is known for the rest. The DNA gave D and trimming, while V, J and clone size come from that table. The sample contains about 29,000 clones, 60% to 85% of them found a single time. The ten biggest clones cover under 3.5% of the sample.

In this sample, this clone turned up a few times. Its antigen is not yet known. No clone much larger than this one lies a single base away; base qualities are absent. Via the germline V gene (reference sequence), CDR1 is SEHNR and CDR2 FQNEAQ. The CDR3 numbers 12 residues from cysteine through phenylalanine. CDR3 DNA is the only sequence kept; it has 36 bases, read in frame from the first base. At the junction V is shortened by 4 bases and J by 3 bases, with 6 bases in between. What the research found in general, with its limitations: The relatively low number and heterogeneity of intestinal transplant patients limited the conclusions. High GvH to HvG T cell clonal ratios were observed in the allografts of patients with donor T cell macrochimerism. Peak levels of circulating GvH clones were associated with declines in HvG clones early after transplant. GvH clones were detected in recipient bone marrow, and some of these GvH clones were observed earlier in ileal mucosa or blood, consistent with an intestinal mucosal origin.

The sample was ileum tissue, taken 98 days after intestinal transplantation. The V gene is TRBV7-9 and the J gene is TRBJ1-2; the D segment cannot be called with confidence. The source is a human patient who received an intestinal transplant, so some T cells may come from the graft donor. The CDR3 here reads CASSSSHYGYTF. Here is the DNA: TGTGCCAGCAGCTCCTCTCACTATGGCTACACCTTC.